The 11 T cell receptor beta chains presented below share a single source sample, sequenced in a study of blood T cell repertoires in COVID-19. Sequencing used immunoSEQ multiplex PCR; TCRdb keeps in-frame clones, though not all of them. There are tens of thousands of clones in the sample; 79% occur only once, and nearly 25% lies in the top ten. The material sequenced was peripheral blood. Every receptor here comes from a human donor in a cohort sampled during active COVID-19.

The rearrangement uses TRBV6-5 and TRBJ1-1; TRBD1 aligns across 8 bases. J was trimmed by 11 bases and V by 4 bases; bases with no gene match: 15. CDR3 size: 15 residues. Per germline, CDR1 MNHEY and CDR2 SVGAGI. CDR3 sequence (DNA): TGTGCCAGCAGTTTGGGGCCCTCAGGGACAGGAGTCGCTTTCTTT. Translation gives CASSLGPSGTGVAFF.

This clone has just a few counts. This chain connects TRBV6-5 to TRBJ1-1; 10 nucleotides align to TRBD1. With 4 bases clipped from V and 4 bases from J, the junction kept 3 bases outside the gene matches. Germline-derived CDR1 and CDR2 are MNHEY and SVGAGI. CDR3 length: 14 amino acids. CDR3 sequence: CASSWDRGGTEAFF. The CDR3 nucleotides read TGTGCCAGCAGTTGGGACAGGGGAGGCACTGAAGCTTTCTTT.

J is TRBJ2-2 and V is TRBV18, with 8 bases fitting TRBD1. The V gene's germline CDR1 is KGHSH and CDR2 LQKENI. This CDR3 spans 16 amino acids. Trimming removed 3 bases from V and 4 bases from J; junction bases left unmatched: 7. CDR3 sequence (DNA): TGTGCCAGCTCACCGGACGTGACAGGGGCCACCGGGGAGCTGTTTTTT. As protein: CASSPDVTGATGELFF.

The rearrangement joins TRBV19 to TRBJ2-1, with 10 bases aligning to TRBD1. In germline, CDR1 is LNHDA, CDR2 SQIVND (reference sequence). The CDR3 loop spans 14 amino acids. J gave up 7 bases and V 6 bases, and 6 bases lay outside the gene matches. The CDR3 spells CASRRTGGVNEQFF. The CDR3 nucleotides read TGTGCCAGTAGGCGGACAGGGGGAGTGAATGAGCAGTTCTTC. The entire variable domain, with the rest obtained from reference TRBV19 and TRBJ2-1, is as follows: DGGITQSPKYLFRKEGQNVTLSCEQNLNHDAMYWYRQDPGQGLRLIYYSQIVNDFQKGDIAEGYSVSREKKESFPLTVTSAQKNPTAFYLCASRRTGGVNEQFFGPGTRLTVL.

V is TRBV7-9 and J is TRBJ2-5, with 11 bases aligning to TRBD1. The CDR3 totals 16 residues. The V gene end was trimmed by 5 bases and the J gene end by 4 bases; junction bases not matched to a gene: 9. From germline, CDR1 is SEHNR and CDR2 FQNEAQ (reference sequence). The CDR3 DNA reads TGTGCCAGCAGCCCGGCGGGGGACAGGGGGGGAGAGACCCAGTACTTC. Translated, it gives CASSPAGDRGGETQYF. Drawing the rest from reference TRBV7-9 and TRBJ2-5, the complete variable domain is DTGVSQNPRHKITKRGQNVTFRCDPISEHNRLYWYRQTLGQGPEFLTYFQNEAQLEKSRLLSDRFSAERPKGSFSTLEIQRTEQGDSAMYLCASSPAGDRGGETQYFGPGTRLLVL.

The rearrangement links TRBV10-3 to TRBJ2-7; D possibly corresponds to TRBD2 (5 bases). Trimming stripped 0 bases from V and 2 bases from J, with 14 bases between. Germline-derived CDR1 and CDR2 are ENHRY and SYGVKD. The CDR3 extends over 16 amino acids. For the CDR3, the DNA is TGTGCCATCAGTGAGTCAATTAGCAGAGGGACCTACGAGCAGTACTTC. This translates into CAISESISRGTYEQYF.

The chain uses TRBV3-1 (or the pseudogene TRBV3-2) and TRBJ1-3; D is uncertain. Germline V CDR1 and CDR2: LGHDT, YNNKEL (reference sequence). The V end lost 4 bases, the J end lost 0 bases, and 10 bases lay between the germline ends. The CDR3 contains 15 residues. The CDR3 reads CASSPYSGSGNTIYF. The CDR3 DNA sequence: TGTGCCAGCAGCCCGTATTCGGGCTCTGGAAACACCATATATTTT.

This chain uses TRBV2 with TRBJ2-1; 9 positions agree with TRBD2. CDR1 SNHLY and CDR2 FYNNEI come from the germline V gene. The ends lost 7 bases at V and 12 bases at J; junction bases unmatched: 16. The length of the CDR3 is 15 residues. Written as DNA, the CDR3 is TGTGCCAGCACCGAAGCTGGACTAGCGAGATCGTCGCAGTTCTTC. Translated: CASTEAGLARSSQFF.

The chain is built from TRBV11-3 and TRBJ2-1; 7 bases are a match to TRBD2. Germline assignment: CDR1 SGHNT and CDR2 YENEEA. J lost 0 bases, V lost 5 bases, and 7 bases had no gene match. The length of the CDR3 is 16 residues. For the CDR3, the DNA is TGTGCCAGCAGCCGGCAGCGGGGTAGCTCCTACAATGAGCAGTTCTTC. It translates to CASSRQRGSSYNEQFF.

The chain is built from TRBV6-5 and TRBJ1-1; 8 bases align to TRBD1. Germline CDR1 is MNHEY and CDR2 is SVGAGI. V dropped 5 bases and J dropped 3; count of bases not matched to a gene: 8. The CDR3 runs to 15 residues. The CDR3 loop reads CASSTRTGWDTEAFF. For the CDR3, the DNA is TGTGCCAGCAGTACCCGGACAGGGTGGGACACTGAAGCTTTCTTT.

This clone came up a few times. The gene calls are TRBV19 and TRBJ2-1; maybe TRBD2 (5 bases). CDR1 is LNHDA and CDR2 is SQIVND in the germline V gene (reference sequence). Between the trimmed V and J ends, which lost 4 bases and 4 bases, there was a span of 8 bases. CDR3 length equals 13 residues. The chain's CDR3 is CASSRSGYNEQFF. CDR3 sequence (DNA): TGTGCCAGTAGTAGGAGCGGATACAATGAGCAGTTCTTC.